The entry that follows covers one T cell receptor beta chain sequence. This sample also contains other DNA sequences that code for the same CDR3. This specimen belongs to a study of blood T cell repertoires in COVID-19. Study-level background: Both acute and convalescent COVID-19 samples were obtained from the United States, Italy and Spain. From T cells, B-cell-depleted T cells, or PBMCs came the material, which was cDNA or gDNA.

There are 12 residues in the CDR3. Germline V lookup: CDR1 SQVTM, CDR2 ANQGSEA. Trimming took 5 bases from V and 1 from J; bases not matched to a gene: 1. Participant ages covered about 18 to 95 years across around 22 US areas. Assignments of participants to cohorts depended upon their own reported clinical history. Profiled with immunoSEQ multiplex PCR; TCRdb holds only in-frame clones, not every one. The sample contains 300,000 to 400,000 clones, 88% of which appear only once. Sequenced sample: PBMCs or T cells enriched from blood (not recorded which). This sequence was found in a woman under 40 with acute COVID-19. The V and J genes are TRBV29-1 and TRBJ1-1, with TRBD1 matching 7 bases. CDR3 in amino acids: CSVRQGNTEAFF. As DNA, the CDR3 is TGCAGCGTTCGACAGGGGAACACTGAAGCTTTCTTT.